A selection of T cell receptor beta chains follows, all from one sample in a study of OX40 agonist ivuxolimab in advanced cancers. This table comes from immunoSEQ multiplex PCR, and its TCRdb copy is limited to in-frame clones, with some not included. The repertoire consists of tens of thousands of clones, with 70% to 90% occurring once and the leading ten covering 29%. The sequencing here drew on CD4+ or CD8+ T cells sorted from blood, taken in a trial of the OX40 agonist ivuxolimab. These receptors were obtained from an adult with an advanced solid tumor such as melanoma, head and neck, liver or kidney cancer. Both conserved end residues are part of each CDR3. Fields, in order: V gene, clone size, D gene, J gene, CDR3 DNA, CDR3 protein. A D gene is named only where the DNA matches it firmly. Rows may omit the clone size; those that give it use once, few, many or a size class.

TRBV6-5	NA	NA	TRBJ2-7	TGTGCCAGCAGTTACACTACAGGGATCGGCGAGCAGTACTTC	CASSYTTGIGEQYF
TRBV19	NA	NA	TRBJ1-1	TGTGCCAGTAGTTTAACAGGGTCGGGCACTGAAGCTTTCTTT	CASSLTGSGTEAFF
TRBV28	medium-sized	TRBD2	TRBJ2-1	TGTGCCAGCAGTCTTTTAGCGGGAGGCAATGAGCAGTTCTTC	CASSLLAGGNEQFF
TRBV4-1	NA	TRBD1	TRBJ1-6	TGCGCCAGCAGCCAAGCGGCAGGGGGCACGGCACCCCTCCACTTT	CASSQAAGGTAPLHF
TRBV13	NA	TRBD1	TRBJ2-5	TGTGCCAGCAGCGGGCAGGGGGCATGGAAAGAGACCCAGTACTTC	CASSGQGAWKETQYF
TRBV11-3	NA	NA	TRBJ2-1	TGTGCCAGCAGCTTACGATCTAGCACCAATGAGCAGTTCTTC	CASSLRSSTNEQFF
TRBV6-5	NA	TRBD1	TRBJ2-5	TGTGCCAGCAGCCACCAAGGGACAGGGGTAGAGACCCAGTACTTC	CASSHQGTGVETQYF
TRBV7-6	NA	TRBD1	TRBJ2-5	TGTGCCAGCAGCTTAGGATGGACAGGGAACCTACTCCAAGAGACCCAGTACTTC	CASSLGWTGNLLQETQYF
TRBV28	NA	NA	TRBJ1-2	TGTGCCAGCAGTTTACATGCCCTAAGGGGCTACACCTTC	CASSLHALRGYTF
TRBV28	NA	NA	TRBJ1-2	TGCGCCAGCAGTTCCCGTCCGGAGGGGAACTATGGCTACACCTTC	CASSSRPEGNYGYTF
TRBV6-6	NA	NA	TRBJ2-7	TGTGCCAGCAGTTATGCGGAAACCTACGAGCAGTACTTC	CASSYAETYEQYF
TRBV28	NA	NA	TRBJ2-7	TGTGCCAGCACCGACAGACAGGTACGCTACGAGCAGTACTTC	CASTDRQVRYEQYF
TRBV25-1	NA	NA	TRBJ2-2	TGTGCCAGCACTTCAGGGTTGAACACCGGGGAGCTGTTTTTT	CASTSGLNTGELFF
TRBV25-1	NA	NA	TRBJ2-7	TGTGCCAGCAGTGAATTGCGTTCCTACGAGCAGTACTTC	CASSELRSYEQYF
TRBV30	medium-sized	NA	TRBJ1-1	TGTGCCTGGAGTGATCCCATGGGCACTGAAGCTTTCTTT	CAWSDPMGTEAFF
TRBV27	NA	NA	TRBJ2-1	TGTGCCAGCAGTTTATCGCTAGCCTATGAGCAGTTCTTC	CASSLSLAYEQFF
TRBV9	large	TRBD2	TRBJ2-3	TGTGCCAGCAGCAGCCCGCGGGGGAGCACAGATACGCAGTATTTT	CASSSPRGSTDTQYF
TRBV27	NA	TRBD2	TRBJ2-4	TGTGCCAGCAGTTTAAAGTCGGGAGGGCCAGTAGTGAACATTCAGTACTTC	CASSLKSGGPVVNIQYF
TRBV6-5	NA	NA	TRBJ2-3	TGTGCCAGCAGTTACTGGCAGGGCACAGATACGCAGTATTTT	CASSYWQGTDTQYF
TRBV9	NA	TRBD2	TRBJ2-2	TGTGCCAGCAGCGCCCCCGGGACTAGCGGGACCACCGGGGAGCTGTTTTTT	CASSAPGTSGTTGELFF
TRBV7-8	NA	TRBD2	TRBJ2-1	TGTGCCAGCAGCTTTTACATAGCGGGACCCAGGGATGAGCAGTTCTTC	CASSFYIAGPRDEQFF
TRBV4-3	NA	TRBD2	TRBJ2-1	TGCGCCAGCAGCCCCTCTACTTTAGCGGGAGGCCCCAGGGATGAGCAGTTCTTC	CASSPSTLAGGPRDEQFF
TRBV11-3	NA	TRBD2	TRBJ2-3	TGTGCCAGCAGCTTACGGGAGGTCCCACCTTCGGATACGCAGTATTTT	CASSLREVPPSDTQYF
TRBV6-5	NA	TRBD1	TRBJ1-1	TGTGCCAGCAGTTGGAGACAGGGGCGTCGGGCTTTCTTT	CASSWRQGRRAFF
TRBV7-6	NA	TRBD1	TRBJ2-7	TGTGCCAGCAGCTTTCGGACAGGGTTGTACGAGCAGTACTTC	CASSFRTGLYEQYF
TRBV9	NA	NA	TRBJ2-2	TGTGCCAGCAGCGCGACCGGGGAGCTGTTTTTT	CASSATGELFF
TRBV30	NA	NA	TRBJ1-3	TGTGCCTGGAATATCGGGACGTCAGTAGGAAACACCATATATTTT	CAWNIGTSVGNTIYF
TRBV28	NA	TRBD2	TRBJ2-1	TGTGCCAGCAGCCCTACTAGCGGAGGGGCCTACAATGAGCAGTTCTTC	CASSPTSGGAYNEQFF
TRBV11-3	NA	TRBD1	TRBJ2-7	TGTGCCAGCAGCTCCTTTGTCGGGCAGGGGGCCGCAAACCCCTACGAGCAGTACTTC	CASSSFVGQGAANPYEQYF
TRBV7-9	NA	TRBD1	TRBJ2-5	TGTGCCAGCAGCTCTCGGACAGGGCCTAAGGAGACCCAGTACTTC	CASSSRTGPKETQYF
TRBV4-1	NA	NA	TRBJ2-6	TGCGCCAGCAGCCAAGGGACAGCAACCTCTGGGGCCAACGTCCTGACTTTC	CASSQGTATSGANVLTF